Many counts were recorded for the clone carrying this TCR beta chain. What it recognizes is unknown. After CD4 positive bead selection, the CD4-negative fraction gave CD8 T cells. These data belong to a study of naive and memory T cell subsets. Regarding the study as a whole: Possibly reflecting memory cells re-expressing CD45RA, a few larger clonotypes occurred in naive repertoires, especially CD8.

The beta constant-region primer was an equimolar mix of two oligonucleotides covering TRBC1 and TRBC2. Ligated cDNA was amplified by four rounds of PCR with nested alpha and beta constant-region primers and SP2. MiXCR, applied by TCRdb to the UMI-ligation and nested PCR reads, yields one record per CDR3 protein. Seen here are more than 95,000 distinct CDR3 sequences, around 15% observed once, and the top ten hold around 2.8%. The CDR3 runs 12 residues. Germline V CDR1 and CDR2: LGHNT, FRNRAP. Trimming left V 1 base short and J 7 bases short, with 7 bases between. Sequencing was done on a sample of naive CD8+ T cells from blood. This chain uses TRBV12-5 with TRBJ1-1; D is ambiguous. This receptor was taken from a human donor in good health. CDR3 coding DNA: TGTGCTAGTGGTTTGGGGCAGTTTGAAGCTTTCTTT. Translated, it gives CASGLGQFEAFF.